The 24 T cell receptor beta chains presented below share a single source sample, sequenced in a study of T cell responses to AZD1222 COVID-19 vaccine. Method: immunoSEQ multiplex PCR; TCRdb's copy keeps in-frame clones and lacks some. The data hold roughly 150,000 clones, with 80% to 90% observed a single time. Sample: peripheral blood, taken on day 0 of AZD1222 vaccination. These receptors were collected from an adult in good health.

The gene calls are TRBV19 and TRBJ1-2; D gene unclear. V gave up 3 bases and J gave up 6 bases, with 26 bases separating them. This CDR3 has 18 amino acids. In germline, CDR1 is LNHDA, CDR2 SQIVND (reference sequence). Written as DNA, the CDR3 is TGTGCCAGTAGTATGGCGTTCTCTTCGGGATATCACGTCAATGGCTACACCTTC. It codes for CASSMAFSSGYHVNGYTF. The full variable domain, in which reference TRBV19 and TRBJ1-2 provide the parts outside the CDR3, is DGGITQSPKYLFRKEGQNVTLSCEQNLNHDAMYWYRQDPGQGLRLIYYSQIVNDFQKGDIAEGYSVSREKKESFPLTVTSAQKNPTAFYLCASSMAFSSGYHVNGYTFGSGTRLTVV.

The chain links TRBV13 to TRBJ1-2, with 9 nucleotides matching TRBD1. After removal of 4 bases from V and 6 bases from J, the junction contained 6 bases not matched to a gene. CDR3 length: 14 amino acids. Germline V gene lookup returns CDR1 PRHDT and CDR2 FYEKMQ (reference sequence). Here the CDR3 DNA reads TGTGCCAGCAGCTCCAGGACAGGGGCCAATGGCTACACCTTC. Protein sequence: CASSSRTGANGYTF.

The CDR3 here is CASLEQEGKEKLFF. The CDR3 region has the DNA TGTGCCAGCCTCGAACAGGAGGGGAAGGAAAAACTGTTTTTT. The V gene is TRBV19, the J gene TRBJ1-4; tentative D call: TRBD1 (5 bases). The CDR3 is 14 amino acids. Per germline, CDR1 LNHDA and CDR2 SQIVND (reference sequence). The V end lost 9 bases, the J end lost 8 bases, and 19 bases lay between the germline ends. Full variable domain (outside the CDR3, taken from reference TRBV19 and TRBJ1-4): DGGITQSPKYLFRKEGQNVTLSCEQNLNHDAMYWYRQDPGQGLRLIYYSQIVNDFQKGDIAEGYSVSREKKESFPLTVTSAQKNPTAFYLCASLEQEGKEKLFFGSGTQLSVL.

The genes are TRBV11-2 and TRBJ2-1; weak D call: TRBD2 (5 bases). The CDR3 length is 12 residues. The V end lost 5 bases, the J end lost 8 bases, and 10 bases lay between the germline ends. In germline, CDR1 is SGHAT, CDR2 FQNNGV. This CDR3 reads CASSLIGDEQFF. CDR3 nucleotide sequence: TGTGCCAGCAGCCTGATCGGGGATGAGCAGTTCTTC.

This clone was recorded once. The chain recombines TRBV7-2 with TRBJ1-5, with D unclear. The CDR3 totals 14 residues. With 3 bases removed from V and 0 bases from J, the gap between germline ends came to 6 bases. The germline CDR1 and CDR2 sequences are SGHTA and FQGNSA. Written as DNA, the CDR3 is TGTGCCAGCAGCTTGGGGTATAGCAATCAGCCCCAGCATTTT. Protein: CASSLGYSNQPQHF.

Worth noting for this clone: Different DNA sequences within this sample yield the same CDR3. The chain links TRBV4-2 to TRBJ1-2; D gene uncertain. This CDR3 comprises 15 residues. Germline V CDR1 and CDR2: LGHNA, YNFKEQ. The V and J ends lost 4 bases and 2 bases respectively, with 14 bases between them. CDR3 coding DNA: TGTGCCAGCAGCCTCACTCGCGATACAAACTATGGCTACACCTTC. This encodes CASSLTRDTNYGYTF.

J is TRBJ1-1 and V is TRBV6-4; D not certain. Germline CDR1 reads MRHNA; CDR2 reads SNTAGT. The CDR3 length is 13 residues. The germline V and J ends were trimmed by 4 bases and 0 bases, with 6 bases remaining between them. CDR3 coding DNA: TGTGCCAGCAGTGTACAGATGAACACTGAAGCTTTCTTT. Its protein is CASSVQMNTEAFF.

J is TRBJ2-3 and V is TRBV7-9; 10 bases align to TRBD2. The CDR3 covers 13 residues. Trimming removed 8 bases from V and 5 bases from J; junction bases left unmatched: 4. CDR1 and CDR2 from the germline V gene are SEHNR and FQNEAQ (reference sequence). The CDR3 region is CASQRGGQDTQYF. The CDR3 DNA reads as TGTGCCAGCCAGCGGGGGGGCCAAGATACGCAGTATTTT.

This clone has a single count. The chain has TRBV18 and TRBJ2-7, with TRBD2 matching over 15 bases. The CDR3 runs 18 residues. V lost 3 bases to trimming and J lost 0 bases; unmatched junction nucleotides: 6. The germline CDR1 and CDR2 sequences are KGHSH and LQKENI. Here the CDR3 DNA reads TGTGCCAGCTCACCCGGACTAGCGGGGGGGAGGAGCTCCTACGAGCAGTACTTC. It encodes CASSPGLAGGRSSYEQYF.

The J gene is TRBJ1-6, the V gene TRBV11-2; D might be TRBD1 (5 bases). Trimming stripped 2 bases from V and 7 bases from J, with 12 bases between. This CDR3 has 15 residues. Per the germline V gene, CDR1 is SGHAT and CDR2 is FQNNGV. The CDR3 coding sequence is TGTGCCAGCAGCTTAAGATCGGCAGGGAATTCACCCCTCCACTTT. Its translation: CASSLRSAGNSPLHF.

CDR3 sequence: CASILFFGDQNLTTNEKLFF. CDR3 DNA: TGTGCCAGCATCCTCTTTTTTGGGGACCAAAACTTAACAACTAATGAAAAACTGTTTTTT. The gene calls are TRBV9 and TRBJ1-4, with D perhaps TRBD1 (5 bases). Trimming removed 6 bases at V and 0 bases at J, with 27 bases between. Germline-derived CDR1 and CDR2 are SGDLS and YYNGEE. The CDR3 is 20 amino acids.

The table lists this clone with a few counts. The chain links TRBV19 to TRBJ1-5, with 8 nucleotides matching TRBD1. V lost 3 bases to trimming and J lost 3 bases; unmatched junction nucleotides: 19. Germline V gives CDR1 LNHDA, CDR2 SQIVND (reference sequence). The CDR3 has 20 amino acids. The CDR3: CASSIRGFSPGTGLNQPQHF. CDR3 DNA: TGTGCCAGTAGTATCCGAGGATTCAGTCCCGGGACAGGCCTCAATCAGCCCCAGCATTTT.

V and J are TRBV7-2 and TRBJ2-7; D may be TRBD1 or TRBD2 (7 bases each). The CDR3 has 17 residues. The germline V gene has CDR1 SGHTA and CDR2 FQGNSA. Trimming cost V 0 bases and J 3 bases, with 18 bases left between them. CDR3 bases: TGTGCCAGCAGCTTAGCTCCCAGATCAGGGGGGGGCTACGAGCAGTACTTC. This translates into CASSLAPRSGGGYEQYF.

The chain uses TRBV20-1 and TRBJ2-3, with D hard to call. Germline values: CDR1 DFQATT, CDR2 SNEGSKA (reference sequence). This CDR3 region has 15 residues. The germline V and J ends were trimmed by 3 bases and 2 bases, with 15 bases remaining between them. The CDR3 spells CSASHRSPTTDTQYF. The CDR3 coding sequence is TGCAGTGCTAGTCACAGATCGCCTACCACAGATACGCAGTATTTT.

The V gene is TRBV2, the J gene TRBJ2-7; D possibly corresponds to TRBD1 (6 bases). CDR1 and CDR2 from the germline V gene are SNHLY and FYNNEI. CDR3 length: 13 amino acids. V shed 4 bases and J shed 6 bases, with 13 bases lying between them. CDR3 bases: TGTGCCAGCAGTGTATGGGCAGGGGTCGAGCAGTACTTC. Its translation: CASSVWAGVEQYF.

The chain links TRBV6-1 to TRBJ1-1, with a possible D match to TRBD1 (6 bases). Trimming stripped 3 bases from V and 1 base from J, with 15 bases between. This CDR3 has 16 amino acids. Germline assignment: CDR1 MNHNS and CDR2 SASEGT. CDR3 nucleotides: TGTGCCAGCAGTGAGGGGGGCGCGACGACGAACACTGAAGCTTTCTTT. Its translation is CASSEGGATTNTEAFF.

For the CDR3, the DNA is TGTGCCAGCAGCCCGCGTAGGGACGCCCTTCTCAGGAACACCGGGGAGCTGTTTTTT. This encodes CASSPRRDALLRNTGELFF. The chain employs TRBV7-8 and TRBJ2-2; D possibly uses TRBD1 or TRBD2 (5 bases each). This CDR3 is built from 19 residues. Trimming shortened V by 5 bases and J by 1 base, and 23 bases separated the two germline ends. The germline gives CDR1 SGHVS, CDR2 FQNEAQ.

Regarding this clone: Other nucleotide sequences in the sample specify the same CDR3. This rearrangement joins TRBV30 to TRBJ1-5; no definite D call. Germline V gene sequence: CDR1 GTSNPN, CDR2 SVGIG (reference sequence). The CDR3 spans 13 residues. V was cut by 0 bases and J by 4 bases, with 7 bases left in between. The DNA of the CDR3 is TGTGCCTGGAGTGTACGCGGGAATCAGCCCCAGCATTTT. This sequence encodes CAWSVRGNQPQHF.

The chain recombines TRBV3-1 (or the pseudogene TRBV3-2) with TRBJ2-2; 16 nucleotides match TRBD2. Germline values: CDR1 LGHDT, CDR2 YNNKEL (reference sequence). The CDR3 length is 19 residues. The ends lost 3 bases at V and 4 bases at J; junction bases unmatched: 8. CDR3 loop: CASSQPGLAGGPRTGELFF. As DNA, the CDR3 is TGTGCCAGCAGCCAGCCGGGACTAGCGGGGGGGCCTCGCACCGGGGAGCTGTTTTTT.

The J gene is TRBJ2-3, the V gene TRBV19, with TRBD2 as a possible D gene (5 bases). Germline values: CDR1 LNHDA, CDR2 SQIVND (reference sequence). V shed 1 base and J shed 0 bases, with 11 bases lying between them. This CDR3 region has 16 residues. CDR3 protein: CASSIGTSLSTDTQYF. CDR3 in DNA: TGTGCCAGTAGTATAGGGACTTCCCTTAGCACAGATACGCAGTATTTT. The full variable domain, rest sourced from reference TRBV19 and TRBJ2-3, is DGGITQSPKYLFRKEGQNVTLSCEQNLNHDAMYWYRQDPGQGLRLIYYSQIVNDFQKGDIAEGYSVSREKKESFPLTVTSAQKNPTAFYLCASSIGTSLSTDTQYFGPGTRLTVL.

The chain has TRBV14 and TRBJ2-2; possible D gene TRBD1, 5 bases. The V gene lost 1 base and the J gene lost 6 bases, with 15 bases spanning the gap. The CDR3 extends over 16 amino acids. The germline CDR1 and CDR2 sequences are SGHDN and FVKESK. CDR3 DNA: TGTGCCAGCAGCCAAGGTTACAGGCATCTAGCCGGGGAGCTGTTTTTT. This encodes CASSQGYRHLAGELFF. The full variable domain, rest sourced from reference TRBV14 and TRBJ2-2, is EAGVTQFPSHSVIEKGQTVTLRCDPISGHDNLYWYRRVMGKEIKFLLHFVKESKQDESGMPNNRFLAERTGGTYSTLKVQPAELEDSGVYFCASSQGYRHLAGELFFGEGSRLTVL.

This rearrangement joins TRBV5-8 to TRBJ2-4; 10 bases align to TRBD1. The V and J ends lost 4 bases and 1 base, in that order; junction bases with no gene match: 5. Germline assignment: CDR1 SGHTS and CDR2 YDEGEE. The CDR3 sequence is 16 residues long. CDR3 loop: CASSTGQGGAKNIQYF. The CDR3 coding sequence is TGTGCCAGCAGCACCGGACAGGGGGGGGCCAAAAACATTCAGTACTTC.

The V gene is TRBV7-3, the J gene TRBJ2-5, with D perhaps matching TRBD1 (7 bases). Germline CDR1 is SGHTA and CDR2 is FQGTGA. The CDR3 has 15 amino acids. The ends were cut back, 5 bases at V and 2 bases at J, with 15 bases in the middle. CDR3 in DNA: TGTGCCAGCAGCAGACAGGGACTTTCGCAAGAGACCCAGTACTTC. Its translation: CASSRQGLSQETQYF.

This chain connects TRBV11-2 to TRBJ2-3; 7 nucleotides match TRBD2. There are 16 residues in the CDR3. V lost 1 base, J lost 2 bases, and 6 bases stayed unmatched. Germline V gene sequence: CDR1 SGHAT, CDR2 FQNNGV. The CDR3 region has the DNA TGTGCCAGCAGCTTAGTTGGGGGGGACCCCACAGATACGCAGTATTTT. It specifies CASSLVGGDPTDTQYF.